This T cell receptor (beta chain) was documented in a study of shared clonotypes between healthy human individuals. Study context: The plates for each donor numbered three CD4 naive, three CD4 memory, two CD8 naive and one CD8 memory.

The repertoire was sequenced with immunoSEQ multiplex PCR; TCRdb's copy has only in-frame clones and lacks some. The sample shows approximately 530,000 clones, 95% to 97% of them seen only once. With V trimmed by 8 bases and J by 2 bases, 15 bases remained unmatched. CDR1 is MDHEN and CDR2 is SYDVKM in the germline V gene. There are 16 residues in the CDR3. The TCR sequence derives from a woman in her thirties in good health. Sequenced: naive CD4+ T cells sorted from blood. The sample's subset: CD45RA+ positively selected. This chain uses TRBV28 with TRBJ2-7, with 7 nucleotides matching TRBD1. This CDR3 is CASGIKKGAKPYEQYF. The CDR3 DNA is TGTGCCAGCGGCATTAAAAAGGGGGCAAAACCCTACGAGCAGTACTTC.